This T cell receptor (beta chain) originates from a study of blood T cell repertoires in COVID-19. Data came from immunoSEQ multiplex PCR; TCRdb stores just in-frame clones and leaves some out. The table has about 170,000 clones, approximately 86% seen once. The CDR3 loop spans 12 amino acids. Germline V gene lookup returns CDR1 PRHDT and CDR2 FYEKMQ (reference sequence). V was pared by 1 base and J by 5 bases, with 5 bases between. A few counts support this clone. The clonotype originates from a woman of 80 years or more with COVID-19, enrolled during active disease. The specimen was peripheral blood. The chain links TRBV13 to TRBJ1-1, with D unclear. CDR3 sequence: CASSLAGTEAFF. CDR3 DNA sequence: TGTGCCAGCAGCTTAGCGGGTACTGAAGCTTTCTTT.